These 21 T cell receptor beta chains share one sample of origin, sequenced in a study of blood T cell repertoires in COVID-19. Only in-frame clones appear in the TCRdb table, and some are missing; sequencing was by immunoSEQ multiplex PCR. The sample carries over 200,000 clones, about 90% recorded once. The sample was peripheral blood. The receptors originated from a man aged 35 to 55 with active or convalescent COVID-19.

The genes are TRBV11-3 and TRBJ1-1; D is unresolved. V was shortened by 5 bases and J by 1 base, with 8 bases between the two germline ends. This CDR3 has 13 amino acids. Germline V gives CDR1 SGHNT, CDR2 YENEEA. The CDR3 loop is CASSRRRNTEAFF. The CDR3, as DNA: TGTGCCAGCAGCCGGCGGAGGAACACTGAAGCTTTCTTT.

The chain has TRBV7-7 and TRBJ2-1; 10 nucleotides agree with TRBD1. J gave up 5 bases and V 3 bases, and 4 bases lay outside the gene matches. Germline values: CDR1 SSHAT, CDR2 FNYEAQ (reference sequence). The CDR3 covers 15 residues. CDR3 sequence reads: CASSFGQGGNNEQFF. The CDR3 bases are TGTGCCAGCAGCTTTGGACAGGGGGGGAACAATGAGCAGTTCTTC.

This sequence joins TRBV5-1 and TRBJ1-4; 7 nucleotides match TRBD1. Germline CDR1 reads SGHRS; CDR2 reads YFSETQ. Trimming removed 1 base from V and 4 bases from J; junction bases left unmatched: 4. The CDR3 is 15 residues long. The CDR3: CASSLRDSLNEKLFF. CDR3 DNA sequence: TGCGCCAGCAGCTTGAGGGACAGCCTTAATGAAAAACTGTTTTTT.

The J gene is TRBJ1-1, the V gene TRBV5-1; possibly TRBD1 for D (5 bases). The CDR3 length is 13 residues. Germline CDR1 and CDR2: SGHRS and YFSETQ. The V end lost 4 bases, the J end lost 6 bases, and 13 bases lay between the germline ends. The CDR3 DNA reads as TGCGCCAGCAGCGTGGACTGGGGCGCTGAAGCTTTCTTT. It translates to CASSVDWGAEAFF.

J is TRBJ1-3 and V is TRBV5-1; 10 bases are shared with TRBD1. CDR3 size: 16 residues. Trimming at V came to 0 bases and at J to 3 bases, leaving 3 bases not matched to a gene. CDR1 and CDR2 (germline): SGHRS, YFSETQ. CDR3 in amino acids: CASSLVGTGVGNTIYF. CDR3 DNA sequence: TGCGCCAGCAGCTTGGTTGGGACAGGGGTTGGAAACACCATATATTTT.

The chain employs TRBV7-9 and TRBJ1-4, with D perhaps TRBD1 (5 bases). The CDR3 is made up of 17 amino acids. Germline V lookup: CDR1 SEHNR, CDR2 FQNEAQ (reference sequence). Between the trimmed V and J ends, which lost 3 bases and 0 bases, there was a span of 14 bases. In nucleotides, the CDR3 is TGTGCCAGCAGCTTTGGGGCAGGGACTGCAACTAATGAAAAACTGTTTTTT. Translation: CASSFGAGTATNEKLFF.

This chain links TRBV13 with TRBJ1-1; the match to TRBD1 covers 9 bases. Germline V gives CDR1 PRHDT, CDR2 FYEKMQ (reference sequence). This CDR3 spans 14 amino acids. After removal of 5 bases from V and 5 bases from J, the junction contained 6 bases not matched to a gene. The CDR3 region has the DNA TGTGCCAGCAGCCTAAACAGGGGGCAAACTGAAGCTTTCTTT. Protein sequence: CASSLNRGQTEAFF.

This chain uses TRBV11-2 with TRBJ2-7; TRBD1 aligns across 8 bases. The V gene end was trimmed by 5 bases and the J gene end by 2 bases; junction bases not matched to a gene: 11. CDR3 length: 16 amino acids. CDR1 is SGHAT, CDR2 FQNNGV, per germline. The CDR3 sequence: CASSVSGTGPPYEQYF. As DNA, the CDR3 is TGTGCCAGCAGCGTATCAGGGACAGGCCCCCCCTACGAGCAGTACTTC.

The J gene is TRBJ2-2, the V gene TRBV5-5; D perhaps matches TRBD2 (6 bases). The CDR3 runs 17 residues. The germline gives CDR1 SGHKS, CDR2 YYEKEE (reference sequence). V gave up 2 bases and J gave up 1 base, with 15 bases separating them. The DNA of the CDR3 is TGTGCCAGCAGCTTAGAGGTCGGGGGACGGAACACCGGGGAGCTGTTTTTT. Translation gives CASSLEVGGRNTGELFF.

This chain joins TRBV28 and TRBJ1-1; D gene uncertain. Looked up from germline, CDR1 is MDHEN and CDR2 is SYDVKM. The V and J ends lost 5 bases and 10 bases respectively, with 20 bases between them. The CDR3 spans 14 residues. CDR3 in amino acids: CASSPQNGFLIAFF. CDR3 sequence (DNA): TGTGCCAGCAGTCCCCAAAACGGTTTTCTTATAGCTTTCTTT. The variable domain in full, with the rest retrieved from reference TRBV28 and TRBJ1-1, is DVKVTQSSRYLVKRTGEKVFLECVQDMDHENMFWYRQDPGLGLRLIYFSYDVKMKEKGDIPEGYSVSREKKERFSLILESASTNQTSMYLCASSPQNGFLIAFFGQGTRLTVV.

Here the CDR3 DNA reads TGTGCCTGGAGTCGCCGGGGACAGGGACTAGGGTACTACAATGAGCAGTTCTTC. Translated, it gives CAWSRRGQGLGYYNEQFF. The chain carries TRBV30 and TRBJ2-1; D possibly corresponds to TRBD1 (9 bases). The CDR3 has 18 residues. With 2 bases removed from V and 3 bases from J, the gap between germline ends came to 23 bases. CDR1 and CDR2 from the germline V gene are GTSNPN and SVGIG (reference sequence).

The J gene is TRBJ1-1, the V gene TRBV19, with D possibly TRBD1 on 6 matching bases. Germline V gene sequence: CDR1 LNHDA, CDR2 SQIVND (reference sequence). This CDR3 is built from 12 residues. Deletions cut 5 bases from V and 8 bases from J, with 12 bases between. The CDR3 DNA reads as TGTGCCAGTAGTCAGGGGCCCACCGAAGCTTTCTTT. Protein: CASSQGPTEAFF.

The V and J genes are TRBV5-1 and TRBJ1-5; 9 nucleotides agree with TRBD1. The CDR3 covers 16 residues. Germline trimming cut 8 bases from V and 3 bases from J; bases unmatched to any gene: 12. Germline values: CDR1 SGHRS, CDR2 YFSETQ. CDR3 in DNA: TGCGCCAGTAGAAACAGGGGGCGATGGATCAATCAGCCCCAGCATTTT. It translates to CASRNRGRWINQPQHF.

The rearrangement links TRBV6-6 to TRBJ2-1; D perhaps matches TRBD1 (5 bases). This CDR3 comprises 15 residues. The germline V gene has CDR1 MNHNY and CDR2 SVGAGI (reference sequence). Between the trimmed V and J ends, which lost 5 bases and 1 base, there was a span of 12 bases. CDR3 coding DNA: TGTGCCAGCAGTAATAGACAGTCGTCCTACAATGAGCAGTTCTTC. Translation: CASSNRQSSYNEQFF.

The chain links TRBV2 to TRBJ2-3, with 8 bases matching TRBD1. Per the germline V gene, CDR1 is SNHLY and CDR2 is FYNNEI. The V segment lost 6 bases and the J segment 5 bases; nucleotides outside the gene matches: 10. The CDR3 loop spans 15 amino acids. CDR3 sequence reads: CASSYQDRVEDTQYF. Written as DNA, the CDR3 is TGTGCCAGCAGCTACCAGGACAGGGTGGAAGATACGCAGTATTTT.

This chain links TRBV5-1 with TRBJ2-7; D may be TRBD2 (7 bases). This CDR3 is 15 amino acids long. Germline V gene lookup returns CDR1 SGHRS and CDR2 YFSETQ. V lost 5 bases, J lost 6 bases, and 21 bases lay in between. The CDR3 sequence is CASSPGGGGMVEQYF. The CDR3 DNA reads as TGCGCCAGCAGTCCTGGGGGAGGGGGAATGGTCGAGCAGTACTTC.

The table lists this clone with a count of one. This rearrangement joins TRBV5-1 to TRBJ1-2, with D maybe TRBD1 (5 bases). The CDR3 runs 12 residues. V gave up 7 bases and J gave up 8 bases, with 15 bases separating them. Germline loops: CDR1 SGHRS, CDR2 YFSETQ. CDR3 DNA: TGCGCCAGCGGGCAAGCAGGGATGGGCTACACCTTC. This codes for CASGQAGMGYTF.

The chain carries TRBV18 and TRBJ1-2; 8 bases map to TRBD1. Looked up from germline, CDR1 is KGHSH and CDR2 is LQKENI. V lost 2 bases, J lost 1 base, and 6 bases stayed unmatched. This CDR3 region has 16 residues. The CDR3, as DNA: TGTGCCAGCTCACCATTCCAGGGGGCTGGTAACTATGGCTACACCTTC. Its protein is CASSPFQGAGNYGYTF.

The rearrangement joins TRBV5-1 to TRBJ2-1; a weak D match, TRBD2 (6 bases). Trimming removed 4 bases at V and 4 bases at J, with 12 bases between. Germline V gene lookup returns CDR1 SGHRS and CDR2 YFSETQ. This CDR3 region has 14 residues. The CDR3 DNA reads TGCGCCAGCAGCCCTGACGGGAGTTACAATGAGCAGTTCTTC. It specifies CASSPDGSYNEQFF.

The CDR3 is CASSRGQGATNTEAFF. The CDR3 region has the DNA TGTGCCAGCTCAAGGGGACAGGGGGCGACGAACACTGAAGCTTTCTTT. This chain joins TRBV18 and TRBJ1-1; TRBD1 matches at 12 bases. J lost 1 base, V lost 5 bases, and 5 bases had no gene match. Germline V gives CDR1 KGHSH, CDR2 LQKENI. The CDR3 contains 16 residues.

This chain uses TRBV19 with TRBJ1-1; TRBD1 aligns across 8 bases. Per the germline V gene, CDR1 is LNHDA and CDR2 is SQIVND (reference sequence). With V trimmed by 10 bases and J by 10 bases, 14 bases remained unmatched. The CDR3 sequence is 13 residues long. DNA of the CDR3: TGTGCCATCCTGGACAGGGCCCCTGGGCGAGCTTTCTTT. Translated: CAILDRAPGRAFF.